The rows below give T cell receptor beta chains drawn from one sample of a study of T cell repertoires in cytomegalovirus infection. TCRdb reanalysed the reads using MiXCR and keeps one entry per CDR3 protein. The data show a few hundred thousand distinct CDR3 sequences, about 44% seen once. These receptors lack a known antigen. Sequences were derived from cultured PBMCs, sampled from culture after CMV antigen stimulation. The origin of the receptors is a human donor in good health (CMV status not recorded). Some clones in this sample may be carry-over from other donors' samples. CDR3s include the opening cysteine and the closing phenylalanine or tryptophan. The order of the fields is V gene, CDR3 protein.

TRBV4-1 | CASSQDLWLGSETQYF
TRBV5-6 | CASSVGMIHYGYTF
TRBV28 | CASSFDRVIQETQYF
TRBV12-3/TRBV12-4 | CASSLMGEGGEQFF
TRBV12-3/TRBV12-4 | CASSFQGFDSPLHF
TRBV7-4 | CASYRDRGFTGNTIYF
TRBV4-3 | CASSQDQGNEAFF
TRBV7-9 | CASSFYGPRQVKNTEAFF
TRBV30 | CAWSRQGAPGNEQFF
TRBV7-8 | CASSPGGNTIYF
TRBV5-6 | CASSFPGGSQETSTDTQYF
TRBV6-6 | CASSYSKRRYTGELFF
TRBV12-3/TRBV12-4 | CASSLGQGVFGANVLTF
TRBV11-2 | CASSLDLAGEQFF
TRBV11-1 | CASTGGRTEAFF
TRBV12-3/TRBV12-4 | CASSLARPGTQYF
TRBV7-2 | CASSLGSGGSLEFF
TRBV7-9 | CASSLAGDAFF
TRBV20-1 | CSARGPETGDEKLFF
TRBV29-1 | CSVVGVTEAFF
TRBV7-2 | CASSSQGGPNGELFF
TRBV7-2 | CASSLRPGRNTQYF
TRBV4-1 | CASSHGPKKGTTEAFF
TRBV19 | CASSVTRNYNEQFF
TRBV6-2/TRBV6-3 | CATSGTPTDTQYF
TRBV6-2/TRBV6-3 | CASTPSGSGETQYF
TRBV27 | CASSFSGQWVRRGGWNEQFF
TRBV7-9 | CASLLMGFRGTDTQYF
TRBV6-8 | CASSGLRDREYNEQFF
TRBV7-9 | CASSLVHSDTDTQYF
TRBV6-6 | CASTITNTGELFF
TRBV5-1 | CASSWSSGDTDTQYF
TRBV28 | CATVYSSYNSPLHF
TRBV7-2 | CASSKHAGTGYSPLHF
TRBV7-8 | CASSSPIGSSGANVLTF
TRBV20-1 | CSATEPGRRAYNEQFF
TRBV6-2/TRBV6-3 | CASTAGGIQYF
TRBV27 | CASSLSTMTEAFF
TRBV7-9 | CAIGTSGNNEQFF
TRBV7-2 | CASSLAQGGNSPLHF
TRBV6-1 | CASSEAMTGGDGYTF
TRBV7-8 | CASSLAPAATQETQYF
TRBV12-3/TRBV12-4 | CASSRLAGGKDTQYF
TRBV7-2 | CASSNRDLQNIQYF
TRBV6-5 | CASSYRKRSSYNEQFF
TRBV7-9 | CASTRMGVTGELFF
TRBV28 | CASSPDKLSTDTQYF
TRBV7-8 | CASSFLRLAANEQFF
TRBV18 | CASSPVTGDYEQYF
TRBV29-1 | CSVERLAGEANTQYF